This TCR beta chain stems from a study of blood T cell repertoires in COVID-19. Only in-frame clones appear in the TCRdb table, and some are missing; sequencing was by immunoSEQ multiplex PCR. Among fewer than 500,000 clones listed, around nine tenths were seen once. The sequence was obtained from a woman in her 30s with acute COVID-19. The sequencing sample was made of PBMCs or T cells enriched from blood (not recorded which).

CDR3 loop: CASSPGGEAFF. CDR3 nucleotide sequence: TGTGCCAGCTCTCCGGGTGGTGAAGCTTTCTTT. The V call is TRBV27, the J call TRBJ1-1; the D is unclear. CDR3 size: 11 residues. The V end lost 8 bases, the J end lost 7 bases, and 11 bases lay between the germline ends. The germline CDR1 and CDR2 sequences are MNHEY and SMNVEV (reference sequence).